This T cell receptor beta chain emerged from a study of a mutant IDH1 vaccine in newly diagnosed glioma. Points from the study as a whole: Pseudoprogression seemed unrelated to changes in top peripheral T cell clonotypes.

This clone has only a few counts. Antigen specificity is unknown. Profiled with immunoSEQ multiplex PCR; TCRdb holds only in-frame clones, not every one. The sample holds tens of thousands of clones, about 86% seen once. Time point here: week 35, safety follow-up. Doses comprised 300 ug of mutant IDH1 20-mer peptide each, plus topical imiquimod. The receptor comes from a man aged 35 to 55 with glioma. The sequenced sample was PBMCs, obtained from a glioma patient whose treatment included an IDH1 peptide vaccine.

The CDR3 loop reads CASNRGLNTEAFF. The CDR3 DNA is TGTGCCAGCAACCGAGGGCTCAACACTGAAGCTTTCTTT. The J gene is TRBJ1-1, the V gene TRBV6-5; the D is unclear. The V end lost 7 bases, the J end lost 2 bases, and 11 bases lay between the germline ends. CDR1 is MNHEY and CDR2 is SVGAGI in the germline V gene. This CDR3 has 13 residues.